The TCR beta chain described here comes from a study of T-cell reconstitution after alpha-beta-depleted transplantation in children. A library of TCRbeta sequences, prepared with unique molecular identifiers, was generated. TCRdb passed the PCR reads through MiXCR, listing each CDR3 protein once. Among over 150,000 distinct CDR3 sequences listed, just under 6.5% were seen once. This clonotype occurred many times. What it binds is not known. The V gene's germline CDR1 is SQVTM and CDR2 ANQGSEA. The CDR3 spans 19 residues. The ends were cut back, 4 bases at V and 1 base at J, with 27 bases in the middle. Overall study results and limits: Surviving recipient T cells and intrathymic progenitors accounted for some patients' high TCRbeta diversity at day 60. Several hundred expanded graft clones reportedly gave rise to the alpha-beta T cells present about two months after transplant. Newly produced T cells mostly provided counts and TCRbeta diversity after one year, as hyperexpanded clones declined.

The sample here was PBMCs, taken before TCRalphabeta/CD19-depleted stem cell transplant. The TCR was taken from a girl under three years old with combined immunodeficiency, due to receive a stem cell transplant. This chain links TRBV29-1 with TRBJ2-3; D may be TRBD1 or TRBD2 (5 bases each). CDR3 sequence reads: CSVVGWDLTDHSGTDTQYF. As DNA, the CDR3 is TGCAGCGTTGTCGGTTGGGACCTCACGGACCACTCGGGCACAGATACGCAGTATTTT.